This TCR beta chain was captured by sequencing in a study of control samples from healthy donors and cancer patients. Trimming took off 1 base at V and 6 bases at J, with 12 bases between the two ends. CDR1 is KGHSH, CDR2 LQKENI, per germline. The CDR3 is made up of 14 amino acids. The assay was immunoSEQ multiplex PCR, and TCRdb's table has in-frame clones only and misses some. This table has 120,000 or so clones, around 93% appearing once. This clonotype was sampled from a young man in good health. The sequencing input was blood. This chain joins TRBV18 and TRBJ1-1; D remains ambiguous. In nucleotides, the CDR3 is TGTGCCAGCTCACCACGAGGAGGGCGGGCTGAAGCTTTCTTT. Protein sequence: CASSPRGGRAEAFF.